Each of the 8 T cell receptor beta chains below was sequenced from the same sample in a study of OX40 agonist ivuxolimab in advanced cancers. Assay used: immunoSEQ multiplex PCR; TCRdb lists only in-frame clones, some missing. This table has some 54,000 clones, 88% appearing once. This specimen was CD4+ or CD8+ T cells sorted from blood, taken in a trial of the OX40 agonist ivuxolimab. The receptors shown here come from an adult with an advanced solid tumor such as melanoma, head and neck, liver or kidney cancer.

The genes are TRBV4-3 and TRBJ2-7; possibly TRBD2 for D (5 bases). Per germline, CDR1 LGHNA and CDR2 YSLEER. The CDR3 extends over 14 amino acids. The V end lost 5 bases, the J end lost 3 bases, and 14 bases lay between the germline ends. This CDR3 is CASSERPGVYEQYF. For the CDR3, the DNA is TGCGCCAGCAGCGAAAGACCCGGGGTCTACGAGCAGTACTTC.

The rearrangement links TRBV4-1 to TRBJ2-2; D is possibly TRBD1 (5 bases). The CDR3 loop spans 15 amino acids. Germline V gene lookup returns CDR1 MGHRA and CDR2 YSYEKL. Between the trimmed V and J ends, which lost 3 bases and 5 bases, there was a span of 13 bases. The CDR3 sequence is CASSHPEGVTGELFF. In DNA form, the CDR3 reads TGCGCCAGCAGCCACCCCGAAGGGGTAACCGGGGAGCTGTTTTTT.

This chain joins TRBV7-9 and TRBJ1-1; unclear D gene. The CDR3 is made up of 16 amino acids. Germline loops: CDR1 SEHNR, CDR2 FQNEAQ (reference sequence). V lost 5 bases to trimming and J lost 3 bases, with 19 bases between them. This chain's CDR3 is CASSRGRKNVDTEAFF. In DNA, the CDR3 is TGTGCCAGCAGCCGCGGGCGCAAAAACGTTGACACTGAAGCTTTCTTT.

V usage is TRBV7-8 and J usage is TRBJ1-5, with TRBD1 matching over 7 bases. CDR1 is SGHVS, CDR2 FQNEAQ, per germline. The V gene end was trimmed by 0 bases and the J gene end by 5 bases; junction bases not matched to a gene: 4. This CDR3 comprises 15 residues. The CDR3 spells CASSLAQTGDQPQHF. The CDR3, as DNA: TGTGCCAGCAGCTTAGCGCAAACAGGGGATCAGCCCCAGCATTTT.

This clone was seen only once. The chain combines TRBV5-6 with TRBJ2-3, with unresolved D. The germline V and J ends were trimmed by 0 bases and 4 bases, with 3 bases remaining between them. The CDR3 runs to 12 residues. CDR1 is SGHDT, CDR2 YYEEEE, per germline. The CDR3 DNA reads TGTGCCAGCAGCTTGGGCTCAGATACGCAGTATTTT. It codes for CASSLGSDTQYF. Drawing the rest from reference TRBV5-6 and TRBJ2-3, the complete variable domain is DAGVTQSPTHLIKTRGQQVTLRCSPKSGHDTVSWYQQALGQGPQFIFQYYEEEERQRGNFPDRFSGHQFPNYSSELNVNALLLGDSALYLCASSLGSDTQYFGPGTRLTVL.

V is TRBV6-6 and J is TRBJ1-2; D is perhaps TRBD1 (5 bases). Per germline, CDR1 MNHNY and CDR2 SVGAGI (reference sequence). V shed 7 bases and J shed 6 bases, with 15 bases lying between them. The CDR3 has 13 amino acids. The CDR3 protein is CASTDAGKDGYTF. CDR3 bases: TGTGCCAGCACCGACGCAGGGAAGGATGGCTACACCTTC.

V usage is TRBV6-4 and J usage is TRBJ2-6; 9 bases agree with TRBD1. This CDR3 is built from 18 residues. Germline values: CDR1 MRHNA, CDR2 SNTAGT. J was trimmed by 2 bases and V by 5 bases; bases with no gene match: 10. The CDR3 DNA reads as TGTGCCAGCAGTAAACTGACAGGGGGAGGTGCTGGGGCCAACGTCCTGACTTTC. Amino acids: CASSKLTGGGAGANVLTF.

CDR3 bases: TGTGCCAGCAGCTTAGTCCCGGGGGCCTCCCGGGAGACTGGCTACACCTTC. Translation: CASSLVPGASRETGYTF. The genes are TRBV11-2 and TRBJ1-2, with D possibly matching TRBD1 (6 bases). CDR1 and CDR2 (germline): SGHAT, FQNNGV. There are 17 residues in the CDR3. Between the trimmed V and J ends, which lost 1 base and 7 bases, there was a span of 22 bases. Full variable domain (remainder filled in from reference TRBV11-2 and TRBJ1-2): EAGVAQSPRYKIIEKRQSVAFWCNPISGHATLYWYQQILGQGPKLLIQFQNNGVVDDSQLPKDRFSAERLKGVDSTLKIQPAKLEDSAVYLCASSLVPGASRETGYTFGSGTRLTVV.